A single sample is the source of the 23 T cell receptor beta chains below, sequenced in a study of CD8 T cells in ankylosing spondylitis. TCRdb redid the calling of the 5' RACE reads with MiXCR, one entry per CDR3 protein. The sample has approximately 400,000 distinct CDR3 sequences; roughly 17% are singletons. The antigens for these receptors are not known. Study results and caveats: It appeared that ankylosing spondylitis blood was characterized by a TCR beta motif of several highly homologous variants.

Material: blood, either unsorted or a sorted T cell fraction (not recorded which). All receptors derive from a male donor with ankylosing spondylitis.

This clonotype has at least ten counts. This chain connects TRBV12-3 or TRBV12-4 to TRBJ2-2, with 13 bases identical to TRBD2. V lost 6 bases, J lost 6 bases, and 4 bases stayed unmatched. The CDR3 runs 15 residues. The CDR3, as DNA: TGTGCCAGCAGGCCACTAGCGGGAGGGCCCGGGGAGCTGTTTTTT. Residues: CASRPLAGGPGELFF.

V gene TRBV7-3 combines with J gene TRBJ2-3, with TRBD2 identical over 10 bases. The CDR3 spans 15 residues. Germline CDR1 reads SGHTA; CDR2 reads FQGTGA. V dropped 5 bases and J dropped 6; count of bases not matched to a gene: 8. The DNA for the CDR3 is TGTGCCAGCAGCACCTCTAGCGGGAGAAGGGATACGCAGTATTTT. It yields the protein CASSTSSGRRDTQYF.

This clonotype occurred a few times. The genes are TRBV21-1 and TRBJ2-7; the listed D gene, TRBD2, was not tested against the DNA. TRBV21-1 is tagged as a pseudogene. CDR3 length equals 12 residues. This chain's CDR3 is CASRGLGHEQYF. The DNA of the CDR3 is TGTGCCAGCAGGGGCTTGGGCCACGAGCAGTACTTC.

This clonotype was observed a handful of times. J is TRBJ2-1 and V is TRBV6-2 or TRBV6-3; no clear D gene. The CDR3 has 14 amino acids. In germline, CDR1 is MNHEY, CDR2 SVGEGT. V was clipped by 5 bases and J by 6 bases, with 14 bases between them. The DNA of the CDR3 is TGTGCCAGCAGTCCTCCTGGACCCCGCAATGAGCAGTTCTTC. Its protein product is CASSPPGPRNEQFF.

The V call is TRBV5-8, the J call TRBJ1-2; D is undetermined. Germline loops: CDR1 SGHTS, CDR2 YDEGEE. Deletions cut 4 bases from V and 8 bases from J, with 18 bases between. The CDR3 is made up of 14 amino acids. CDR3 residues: CASSPRTDAGGYTF. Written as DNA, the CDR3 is TGTGCCAGCAGCCCACGGACGGACGCCGGGGGCTACACCTTC.

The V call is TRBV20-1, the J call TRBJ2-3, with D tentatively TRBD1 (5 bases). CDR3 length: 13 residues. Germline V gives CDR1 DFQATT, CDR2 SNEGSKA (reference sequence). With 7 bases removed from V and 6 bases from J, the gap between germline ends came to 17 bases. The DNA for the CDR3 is TGCAGTGTATCTCGGAAAAACAGGGATACGCAGTATTTT. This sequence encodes CSVSRKNRDTQYF.

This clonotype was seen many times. In DNA form, the CDR3 reads TGTGCCAGCAGCTTAGGAGCGGGGGCCTTGGATGAGTACTTC. Protein product: CASSLGAGALDEYF. This chain joins TRBV7-2 and TRBJ2-5, with 8 positions matching TRBD2. Germline V gene lookup returns CDR1 SGHTA and CDR2 FQGNSA. The CDR3 is made up of 14 amino acids. The trim removed 1 base at V and 12 bases at J, leaving 10 bases unmatched.

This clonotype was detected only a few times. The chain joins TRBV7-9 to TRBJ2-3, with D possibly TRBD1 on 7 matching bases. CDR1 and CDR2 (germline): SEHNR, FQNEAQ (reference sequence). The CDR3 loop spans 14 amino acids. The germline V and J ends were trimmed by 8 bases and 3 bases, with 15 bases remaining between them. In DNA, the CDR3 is TGTGCCAGCTACCCAGGGGGGTCGACAGATACGCAGTATTTT. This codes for CASYPGGSTDTQYF.

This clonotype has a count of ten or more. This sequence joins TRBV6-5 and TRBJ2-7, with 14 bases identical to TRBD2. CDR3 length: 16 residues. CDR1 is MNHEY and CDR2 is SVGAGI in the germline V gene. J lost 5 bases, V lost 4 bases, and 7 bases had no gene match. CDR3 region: CASSSGTSGSFNEQYF. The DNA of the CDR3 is TGTGCCAGCAGTTCTGGGACTAGCGGGAGTTTCAACGAGCAGTACTTC.

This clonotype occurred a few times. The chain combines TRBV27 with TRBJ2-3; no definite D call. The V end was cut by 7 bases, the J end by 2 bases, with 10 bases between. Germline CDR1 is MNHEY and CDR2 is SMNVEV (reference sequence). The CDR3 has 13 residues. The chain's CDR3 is CASTFSNTDTQYF. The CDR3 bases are TGTGCCAGCACCTTCTCCAACACAGATACGCAGTATTTT.

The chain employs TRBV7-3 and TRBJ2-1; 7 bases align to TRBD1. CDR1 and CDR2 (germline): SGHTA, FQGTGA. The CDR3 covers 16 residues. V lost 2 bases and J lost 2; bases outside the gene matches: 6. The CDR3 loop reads CASSLAAGTAYNEQFF. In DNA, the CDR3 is TGTGCCAGCAGCTTAGCAGCCGGGACAGCCTACAATGAGCAGTTCTTC.

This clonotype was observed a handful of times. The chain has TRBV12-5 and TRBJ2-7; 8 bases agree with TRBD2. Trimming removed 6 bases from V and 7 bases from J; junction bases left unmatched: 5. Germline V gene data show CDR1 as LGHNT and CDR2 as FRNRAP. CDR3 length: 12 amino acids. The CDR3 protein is CASGYIAGEQYF. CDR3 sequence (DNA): TGTGCTAGTGGGTACATAGCGGGGGAGCAGTACTTC.

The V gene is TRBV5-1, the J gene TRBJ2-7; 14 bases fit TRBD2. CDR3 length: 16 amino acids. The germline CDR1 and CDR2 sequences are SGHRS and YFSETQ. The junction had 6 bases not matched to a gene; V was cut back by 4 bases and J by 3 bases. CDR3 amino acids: CASSPGGLAGDYEQYF. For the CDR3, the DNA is TGCGCCAGCAGCCCAGGGGGACTAGCGGGGGACTACGAGCAGTACTTC.

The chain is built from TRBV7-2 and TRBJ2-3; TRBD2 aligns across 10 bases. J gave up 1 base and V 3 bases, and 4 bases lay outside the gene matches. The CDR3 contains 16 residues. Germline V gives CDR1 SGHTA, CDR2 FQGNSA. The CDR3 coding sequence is TGTGCCAGCAGCTTTGGCCTAGCGGGGGGCACAGATACGCAGTATTTT. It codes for CASSFGLAGGTDTQYF.

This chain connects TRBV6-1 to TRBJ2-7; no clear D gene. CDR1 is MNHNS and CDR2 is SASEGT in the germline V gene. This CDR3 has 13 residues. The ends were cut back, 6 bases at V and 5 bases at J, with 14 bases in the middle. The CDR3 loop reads CASRSLLGNEQYF. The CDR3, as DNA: TGTGCCAGCAGGTCCTTGCTCGGTAACGAGCAGTACTTC.

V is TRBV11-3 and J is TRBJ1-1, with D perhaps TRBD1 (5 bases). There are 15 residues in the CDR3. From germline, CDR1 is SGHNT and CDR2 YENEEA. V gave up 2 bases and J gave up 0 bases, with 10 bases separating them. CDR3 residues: CASSLIGAMNTEAFF. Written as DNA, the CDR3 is TGTGCCAGCAGCTTAATCGGGGCCATGAACACTGAAGCTTTCTTT.

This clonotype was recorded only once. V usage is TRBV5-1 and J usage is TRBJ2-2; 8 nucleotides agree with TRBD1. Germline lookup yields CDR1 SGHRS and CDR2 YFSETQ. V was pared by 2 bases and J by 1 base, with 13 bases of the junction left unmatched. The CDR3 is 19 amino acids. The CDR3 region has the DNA TGCGCCAGCAGCTTATCTAACCGACAGGGGAGATTGAACACCGGGGAGCTGTTTTTT. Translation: CASSLSNRQGRLNTGELFF.

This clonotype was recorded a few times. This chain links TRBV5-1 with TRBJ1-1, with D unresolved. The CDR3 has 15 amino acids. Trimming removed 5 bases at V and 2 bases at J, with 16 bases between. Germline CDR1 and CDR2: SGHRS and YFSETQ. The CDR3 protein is CASRQLPRVNTEAFF. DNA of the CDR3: TGCGCCAGCAGACAATTACCCCGCGTCAACACTGAAGCTTTCTTT.

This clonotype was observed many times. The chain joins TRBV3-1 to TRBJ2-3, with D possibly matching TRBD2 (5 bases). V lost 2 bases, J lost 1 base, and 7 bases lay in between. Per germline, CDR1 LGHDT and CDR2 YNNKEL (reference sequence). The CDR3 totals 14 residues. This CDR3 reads CASSQSGGTDTQYF. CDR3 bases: TGTGCCAGCAGCCAATCCGGGGGCACAGATACGCAGTATTTT.

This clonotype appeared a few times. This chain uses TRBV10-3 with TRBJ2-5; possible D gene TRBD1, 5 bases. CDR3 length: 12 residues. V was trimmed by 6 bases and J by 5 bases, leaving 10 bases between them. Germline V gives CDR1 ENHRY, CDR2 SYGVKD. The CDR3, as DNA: TGTGCCATCAGCAACGCAGGGGAGACCCAGTACTTC. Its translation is CAISNAGETQYF.

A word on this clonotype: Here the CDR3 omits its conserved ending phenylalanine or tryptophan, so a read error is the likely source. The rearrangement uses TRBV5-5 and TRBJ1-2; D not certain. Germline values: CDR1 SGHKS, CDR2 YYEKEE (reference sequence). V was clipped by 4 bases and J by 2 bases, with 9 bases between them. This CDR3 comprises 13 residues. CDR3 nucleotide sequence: TGTGCCAGCAGCGCGGTCAAGAACTATGGCTACACCTTA. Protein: CASSAVKNYGYTL.

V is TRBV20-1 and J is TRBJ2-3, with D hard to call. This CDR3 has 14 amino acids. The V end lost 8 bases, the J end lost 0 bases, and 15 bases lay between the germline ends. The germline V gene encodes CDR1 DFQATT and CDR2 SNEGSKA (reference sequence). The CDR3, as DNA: TGCAGTACCTCGGTGTTGGCAAGCACAGATACGCAGTATTTT. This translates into CSTSVLASTDTQYF.

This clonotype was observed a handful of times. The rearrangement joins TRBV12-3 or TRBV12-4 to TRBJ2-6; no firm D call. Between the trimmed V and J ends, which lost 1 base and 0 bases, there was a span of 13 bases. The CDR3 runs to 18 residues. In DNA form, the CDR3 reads TGTGCCAGCAGTTTAGGGGTCCAAGTGGGCTCTGGGGCCAACGTCCTGACTTTC. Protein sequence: CASSLGVQVGSGANVLTF.